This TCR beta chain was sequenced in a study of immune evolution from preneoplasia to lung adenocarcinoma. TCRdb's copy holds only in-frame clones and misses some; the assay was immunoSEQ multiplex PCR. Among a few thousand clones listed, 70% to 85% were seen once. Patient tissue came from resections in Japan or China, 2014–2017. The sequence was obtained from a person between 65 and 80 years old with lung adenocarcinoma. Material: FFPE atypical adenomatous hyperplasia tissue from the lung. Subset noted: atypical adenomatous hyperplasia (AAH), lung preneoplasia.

DNA for the CDR3: TGTGCCAGCAGTTCCACAGGGGAGTACACTGAAGCTTTCTTT. Translated, it gives CASSSTGEYTEAFF. V gene TRBV27 combines with J gene TRBJ1-1; the match to TRBD1 covers 7 bases. The CDR3 length is 14 residues. Germline V gives CDR1 MNHEY, CDR2 SMNVEV (reference sequence). J was trimmed by 3 bases and V by 4 bases; bases with no gene match: 5.